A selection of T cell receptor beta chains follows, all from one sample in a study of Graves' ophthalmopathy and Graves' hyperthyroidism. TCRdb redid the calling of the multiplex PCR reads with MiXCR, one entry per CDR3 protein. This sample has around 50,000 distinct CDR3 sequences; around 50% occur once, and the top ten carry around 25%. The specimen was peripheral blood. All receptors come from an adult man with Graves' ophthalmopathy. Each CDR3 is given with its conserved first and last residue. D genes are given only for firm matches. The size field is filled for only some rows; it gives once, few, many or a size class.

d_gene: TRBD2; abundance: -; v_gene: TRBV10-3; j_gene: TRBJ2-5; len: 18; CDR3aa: CAISESRLAGGRWETQYF; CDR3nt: TGTGCCATCAGTGAGTCGCGACTAGCGGGAGGGCGGTGGGAGACCCAGTACTTC
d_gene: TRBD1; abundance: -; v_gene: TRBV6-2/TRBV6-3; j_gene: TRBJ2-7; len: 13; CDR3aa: CASRTGGSYEQYF; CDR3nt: TGTGCCAGCAGGACAGGGGGCAGTTACGAGCAGTACTTC
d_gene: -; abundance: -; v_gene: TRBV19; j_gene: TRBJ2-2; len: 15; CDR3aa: CASSIASAGAGELFF; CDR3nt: TGTGCCAGTAGTATAGCTAGCGCAGGGGCTGGGGAGCTGTTTTTT
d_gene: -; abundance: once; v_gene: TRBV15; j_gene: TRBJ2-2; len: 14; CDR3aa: CATAVEGGIGELFF; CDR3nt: TGTGCCACCGCGGTCGAGGGGGGGATCGGGGAGCTGTTTTTT
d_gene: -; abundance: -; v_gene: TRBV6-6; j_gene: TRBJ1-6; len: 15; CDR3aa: CASTPIPYYNSPLHF; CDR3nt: TGTGCCAGCACCCCAATTCCCTACTATAATTCACCCCTCCACTTT
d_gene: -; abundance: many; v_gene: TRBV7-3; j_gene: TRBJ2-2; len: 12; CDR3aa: CASSRFDGELFF; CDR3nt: TGTGCCAGCAGCAGGTTCGACGGGGAGCTGTTTTTT
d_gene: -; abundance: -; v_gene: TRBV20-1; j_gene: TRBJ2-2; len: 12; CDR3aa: CSASLGVGELFF; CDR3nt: TGCAGTGCCAGCCTAGGGGTCGGGGAGCTGTTTTTT
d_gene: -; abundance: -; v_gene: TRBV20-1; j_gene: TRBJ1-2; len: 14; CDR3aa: CSALDLAGARGYTF; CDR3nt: TGCAGTGCCTTAGACCTAGCGGGGGCGCGTGGCTACACCTTC
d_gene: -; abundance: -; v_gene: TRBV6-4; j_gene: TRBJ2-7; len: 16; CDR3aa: CASSDRGQKNTGEQYF; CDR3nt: TGTGCCAGCAGTGATCGGGGACAAAAAAACACCGGGGAGCAGTACTTC
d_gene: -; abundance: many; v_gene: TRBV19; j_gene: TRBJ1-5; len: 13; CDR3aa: CASRWDLNQPQHF; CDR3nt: TGTGCCAGTAGGTGGGACCTCAATCAGCCCCAGCATTTT
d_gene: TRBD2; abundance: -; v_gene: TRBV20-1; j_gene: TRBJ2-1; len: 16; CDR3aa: CSARDGTSGSTDEQFF; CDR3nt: TGCAGTGCTAGAGATGGGACTAGCGGGAGCACCGATGAGCAGTTCTTC
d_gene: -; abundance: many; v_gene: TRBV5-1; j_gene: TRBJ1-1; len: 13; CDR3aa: CASSFNPYTEAFF; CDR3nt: TGCGCCAGCAGCTTCAATCCCTACACTGAAGCTTTCTTT
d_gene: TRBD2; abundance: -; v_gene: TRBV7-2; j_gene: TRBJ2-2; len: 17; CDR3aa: CASSLRRGGRNTGELFF; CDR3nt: TGTGCCAGCAGCTTAAGGCGCGGGGGGCGTAACACCGGGGAGCTGTTTTTT
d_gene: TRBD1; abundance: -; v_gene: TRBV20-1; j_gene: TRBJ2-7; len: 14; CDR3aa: CSARVGDRDYEQYF; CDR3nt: TGCAGTGCTAGAGTTGGGGACAGAGACTACGAGCAGTACTTC
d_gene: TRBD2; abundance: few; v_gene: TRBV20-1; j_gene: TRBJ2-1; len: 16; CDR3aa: CSARDMASGHTSEQFF; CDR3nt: TGCAGTGCTAGAGATATGGCTAGCGGACATACAAGTGAGCAGTTCTTC
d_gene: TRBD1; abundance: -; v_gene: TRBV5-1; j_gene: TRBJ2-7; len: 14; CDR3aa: CASSSGYRGYEQYF; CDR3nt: TGCGCCAGCAGCTCCGGATACAGGGGCTACGAGCAGTACTTC
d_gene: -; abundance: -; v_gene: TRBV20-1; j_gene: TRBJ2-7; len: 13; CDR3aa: CSASHPDTYEQYF; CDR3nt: TGCAGTGCTAGTCACCCTGACACCTACGAGCAGTACTTC
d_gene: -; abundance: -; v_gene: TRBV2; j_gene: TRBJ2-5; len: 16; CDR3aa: CASSIGTTRGGETQYF; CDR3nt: TGTGCCAGCAGCATAGGGACTACCAGGGGGGGGGAGACCCAGTACTTC
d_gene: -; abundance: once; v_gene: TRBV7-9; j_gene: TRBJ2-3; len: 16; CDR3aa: CASKGDIGTSTDTRYF; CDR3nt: TGTGCCAGCAAGGGAGATATCGGGACGAGCACAGATACGCGGTATTTT
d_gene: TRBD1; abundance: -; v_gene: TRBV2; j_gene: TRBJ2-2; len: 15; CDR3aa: CASRGDRGDTGELFF; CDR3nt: TGTGCCAGCAGAGGGGACAGGGGGGACACCGGGGAGCTGTTTTTT
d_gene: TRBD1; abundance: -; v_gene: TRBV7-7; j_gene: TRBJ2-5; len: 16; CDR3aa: CASSLDRGLNNETQYF; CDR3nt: TGTGCTAGCAGCTTAGACAGGGGATTAAACAATGAGACCCAGTACTTC
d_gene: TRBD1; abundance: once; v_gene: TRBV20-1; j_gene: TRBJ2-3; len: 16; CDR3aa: CSARVYRGTNTDTQYF; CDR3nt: TGCAGTGCAAGGGTCTACAGGGGCACGAACACCGATACGCAGTATTTT
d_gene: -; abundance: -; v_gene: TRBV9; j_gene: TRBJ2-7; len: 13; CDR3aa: CASSPWGPGEQYF; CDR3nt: TGTGCCAGCAGCCCGTGGGGACCCGGGGAGCAGTACTTC
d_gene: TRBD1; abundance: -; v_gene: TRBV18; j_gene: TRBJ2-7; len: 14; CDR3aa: CASSRGDRGDEQYF; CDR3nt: TGTGCCAGCTCTCGAGGGGACAGGGGCGACGAGCAGTACTTC
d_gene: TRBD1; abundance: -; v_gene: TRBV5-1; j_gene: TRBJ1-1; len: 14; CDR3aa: CASSRDRPNTEAFF; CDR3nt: TGCGCCAGCAGCCGGGACAGACCGAACACTGAAGCTTTCTTT
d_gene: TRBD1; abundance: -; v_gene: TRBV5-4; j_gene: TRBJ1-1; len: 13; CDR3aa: CASSSTGGVGAFF; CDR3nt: TGTGCCAGCAGCTCGACAGGGGGCGTAGGAGCTTTCTTT
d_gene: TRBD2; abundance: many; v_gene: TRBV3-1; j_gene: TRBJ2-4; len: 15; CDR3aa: CASSRGGGRGNIQYF; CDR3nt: TGTGCCAGCAGCCGCGGCGGGGGAAGGGGAAACATTCAGTACTTC
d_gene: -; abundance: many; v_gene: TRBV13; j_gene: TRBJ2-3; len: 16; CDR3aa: CASSHRSGPSTDTQYF; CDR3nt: TGTGCCAGCAGCCACCGTAGCGGCCCTAGCACAGATACGCAGTATTTT
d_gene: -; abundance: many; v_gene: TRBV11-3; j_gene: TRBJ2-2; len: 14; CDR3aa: CASSRQGNTGELFF; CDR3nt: TGTGCCAGCAGCCGGCAGGGGAACACCGGGGAGCTGTTTTTT
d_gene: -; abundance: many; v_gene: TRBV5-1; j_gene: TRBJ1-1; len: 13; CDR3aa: CASSWGQNTEAFF; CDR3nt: TGCGCCAGCAGCTGGGGACAAAACACTGAAGCTTTCTTT
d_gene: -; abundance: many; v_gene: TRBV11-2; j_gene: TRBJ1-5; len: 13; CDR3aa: CASSLAGDQPQHF; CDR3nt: TGTGCCAGCAGCTTAGCCGGGGATCAGCCCCAGCATTTT
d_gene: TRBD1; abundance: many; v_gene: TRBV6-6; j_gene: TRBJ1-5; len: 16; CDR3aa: CASSYGQAEINQPQHF; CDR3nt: TGTGCCAGCAGCTATGGACAGGCCGAAATCAATCAGCCCCAGCATTTT
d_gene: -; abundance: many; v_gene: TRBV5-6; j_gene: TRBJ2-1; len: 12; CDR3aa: CASSSLENEQFF; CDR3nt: TGTGCCAGCAGCTCACTGGAGAATGAGCAGTTCTTC
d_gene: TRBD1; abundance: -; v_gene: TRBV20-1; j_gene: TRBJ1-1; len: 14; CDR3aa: CSARTGQRNTEAFF; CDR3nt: TGCAGTGCTAGGACGGGACAGCGTAACACTGAAGCTTTCTTT
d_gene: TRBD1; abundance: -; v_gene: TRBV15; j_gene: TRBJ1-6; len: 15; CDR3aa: CATSRDRDRNSPLHF; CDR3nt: TGTGCCACCAGCAGAGATCGGGACAGGAACTCACCCCTCCACTTT
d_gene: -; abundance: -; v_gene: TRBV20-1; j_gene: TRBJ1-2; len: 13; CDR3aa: CSARQGSGFGYTF; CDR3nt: TGCAGTGCTAGACAGGGGAGTGGATTTGGCTACACCTTC